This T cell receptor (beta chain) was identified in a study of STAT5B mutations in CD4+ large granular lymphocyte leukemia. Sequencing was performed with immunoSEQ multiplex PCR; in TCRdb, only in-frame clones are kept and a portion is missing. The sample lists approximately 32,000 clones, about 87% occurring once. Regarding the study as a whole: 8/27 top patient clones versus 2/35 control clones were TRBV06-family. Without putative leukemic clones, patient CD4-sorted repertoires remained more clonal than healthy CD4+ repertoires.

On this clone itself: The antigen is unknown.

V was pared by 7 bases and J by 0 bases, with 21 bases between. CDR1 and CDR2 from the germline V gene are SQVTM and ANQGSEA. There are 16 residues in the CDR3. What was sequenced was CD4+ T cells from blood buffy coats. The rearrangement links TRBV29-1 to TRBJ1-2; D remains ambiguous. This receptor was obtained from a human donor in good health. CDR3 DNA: TGCAGCGCACAAGCATTCGGTCTGGGAGCTAACTATGGCTACACCTTC. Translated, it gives CSAQAFGLGANYGYTF.